These 11 T cell receptor beta chains came from one sample sequenced in a study of blood T cell repertoires in COVID-19. Only in-frame clones appear in the TCRdb table, and some are missing; sequencing was by immunoSEQ multiplex PCR. In the table there are 45,000 to 60,000 clones, around 85% of which are singletons. Material for sequencing was peripheral blood. The origin of the receptors is a human donor in a cohort sampled during active COVID-19.

The CDR3 sequence: CASSLEDRGTFNGYTF. The CDR3 nucleotides read TGTGCCAGCAGCTTAGAAGACAGGGGTACCTTCAATGGCTACACCTTC. The chain joins TRBV7-8 to TRBJ1-2; TRBD1 matches at 8 bases. Unmatched junction bases numbered 10, after V lost 1 base and J lost 6 bases. Germline lookup yields CDR1 SGHVS and CDR2 FQNEAQ. CDR3 length equals 16 residues.

The genes are TRBV6-1 and TRBJ2-3; a possible D gene is TRBD2 (6 bases). Germline V lookup: CDR1 MNHNS, CDR2 SASEGT. This CDR3 is 14 amino acids long. V gave up 3 bases and J gave up 6 bases, with 13 bases separating them. The CDR3 nucleotides read TGTGCCAGCAGTGATAACAGCGGGCGGGATACGCAGTATTTT. Translation: CASSDNSGRDTQYF.

This clone has only one observation. This sequence joins TRBV2 and TRBJ2-3; D is unclear. Trimming removed 2 bases from V and 1 base from J, with 7 bases in between. CDR1 is SNHLY and CDR2 is FYNNEI in the germline V gene. CDR3 size: 14 residues. The CDR3 sequence: CASSETLRTDTQYF. CDR3 DNA sequence: TGTGCCAGCAGTGAAACGCTACGCACAGATACGCAGTATTTT.

This clone was seen only once. CDR3 protein: CASTTRDRALPYGYTF. The CDR3 coding sequence is TGTGCCAGTACCACCCGGGATCGAGCCTTACCTTATGGCTACACCTTC. The chain is built from TRBV19 and TRBJ1-2; D is unresolved. Germline-derived CDR1 and CDR2 are LNHDA and SQIVND (reference sequence). This CDR3 spans 16 amino acids. Between the trimmed V and J ends, which lost 7 bases and 5 bases, there was a span of 23 bases.

The rearrangement links TRBV5-1 to TRBJ2-7, with 9 nucleotides matching TRBD1. This CDR3 has 14 residues. The germline gives CDR1 SGHRS, CDR2 YFSETQ. Losses at the gene ends were 0 bases for V and 4 bases for J; bases not matched to a gene: 2. This chain's CDR3 is CASSLDGQGYEQYF. The CDR3 DNA follows: TGCGCCAGCAGCTTGGATGGACAGGGGTACGAGCAGTACTTC.

The V gene is TRBV6-5, the J gene TRBJ1-1; TRBD1 matches at 7 bases. The CDR3 totals 15 residues. With 5 bases clipped from V and 1 base from J, the junction kept 7 bases outside the gene matches. Germline lookup yields CDR1 MNHEY and CDR2 SVGAGI. The CDR3 coding sequence is TGTGCCAGCAGTCTGACAGGGAATCAGAACACTGAAGCTTTCTTT. It translates to CASSLTGNQNTEAFF.

The chain couples TRBV7-2 to TRBJ1-5; tentatively, D is TRBD1 (5 bases). The length of the CDR3 is 17 residues. The V end lost 5 bases, the J end lost 3 bases, and 20 bases lay between the germline ends. The germline CDR1 and CDR2 sequences are SGHTA and FQGNSA. The CDR3 loop is CASSLSGGAGFNQPQHF. The CDR3 DNA sequence: TGTGCCAGCAGCCTATCGGGTGGGGCAGGGTTCAATCAGCCCCAGCATTTT. The full variable domain, its missing parts supplied by reference TRBV7-2 and TRBJ1-5, is GAGVSQSPSNKVTEKGKDVELRCDPISGHTALYWYRQSLGQGLEFLIYFQGNSAPDKSGLPSDRFSAERTGGSVSTLTIQRTQQEDSAVYLCASSLSGGAGFNQPQHFGDGTRLSIL.

The J gene is TRBJ2-5, the V gene TRBV9; possibly TRBD1 for D (6 bases). The germline CDR1 and CDR2 sequences are SGDLS and YYNGEE. The V end lost 1 base, the J end lost 5 bases, and 12 bases lay between the germline ends. There are 14 residues in the CDR3. The CDR3 sequence: CASSVTGQGETQYF. The CDR3 nucleotides read TGTGCCAGCAGCGTAACAGGGCAGGGGGAGACCCAGTACTTC.

V usage is TRBV20-1 and J usage is TRBJ2-7; possibly TRBD1 for D (6 bases). This CDR3 has 13 amino acids. Trimming shortened V by 3 bases and J by 3 bases, and 12 bases separated the two germline ends. Looked up from germline, CDR1 is DFQATT and CDR2 is SNEGSKA (reference sequence). As DNA, the CDR3 is TGCAGTGCTAGTAACACAGGGCTCTACGAGCAGTACTTC. Translated, it gives CSASNTGLYEQYF.

This rearrangement joins TRBV7-8 to TRBJ1-5; tentatively, D is TRBD1 (6 bases). V was clipped by 3 bases and J by 6 bases, with 18 bases between them. The CDR3 is 16 amino acids. Germline loops: CDR1 SGHVS, CDR2 FQNEAQ. CDR3 protein: CASSFSSTGFTQPQHF. The CDR3 bases are TGTGCCAGCAGCTTTTCATCCACAGGGTTCACTCAGCCCCAGCATTTT. Full variable domain (rest looked up from reference TRBV7-8 and TRBJ1-5): GAGVSQSPRYKVAKRGQDVALRCDPISGHVSLFWYQQALGQGPEFLTYFQNEAQLDKSGLPSDRFFAERPEGSVSTLKIQRTQQEDSAVYLCASSFSSTGFTQPQHFGDGTRLSIL.

The chain carries TRBV19 and TRBJ2-4; D may be TRBD1 (5 bases). Germline values: CDR1 LNHDA, CDR2 SQIVND (reference sequence). The CDR3 is made up of 12 amino acids. Trimming stripped 5 bases from V and 6 bases from J, with 8 bases between. The DNA of the CDR3 is TGTGCCAGTAGTCTGCAGGGAAACATTCAGTACTTC. This encodes CASSLQGNIQYF.